This T cell receptor (beta chain) was retrieved from a study of T cell changes during pregnancy in multiple sclerosis. Germline loops: CDR1 SGHNT, CDR2 YYREEE (reference sequence). The CDR3 covers 16 residues. Trimming at V came to 4 bases and at J to 4 bases, leaving 13 bases not matched to a gene. Repertoires were generated with immunoSEQ multiplex PCR, while TCRdb's copy carries only in-frame clones and drops some. The repertoire consists of tens of thousands of clones, with 88% occurring once and the leading ten covering around 1.2%. This chain joins TRBV5-4 and TRBJ2-5; 7 positions agree with TRBD1. The clonotype was recovered from a female donor with multiple sclerosis, enrolled in a pregnancy study. The material sequenced was CD4+ T cells from peripheral blood mononuclear cells, taken before pregnancy. CDR3 nucleotides: TGTGCCAGCAGCCGACGACAGACAGGGAGTGCAGAGACCCAGTACTTC. Its protein product is CASSRRQTGSAETQYF. Combining the CDR3 with reference TRBV5-4 and TRBJ2-5 gives the whole variable domain ETGVTQSPTHLIKTRGQQVTLRCSSQSGHNTVSWYQQALGQGPQFIFQYYREEENGRGNFPPRFSGLQFPNYSSELNVNALELDDSALYLCASSRRQTGSAETQYFGPGTRLLVL.